This T cell receptor (beta chain) was identified during a study of shared clonotypes between healthy human individuals. It was CD45RO-negative cells, positively selected for CCR7, that made up naive CD8 cells, with terminally differentiated effector memory CD45RA+ cells excluded. The method was immunoSEQ multiplex PCR; TCRdb's version includes in-frame clones alone and lacks a portion of them. The data hold about 2.1 million clones, with approximately 94% observed a single time. From germline, CDR1 is SEHNR and CDR2 FQNEAQ (reference sequence). V gave up 4 bases and J gave up 6 bases; unmatched junction bases: 17. The CDR3 sequence is 18 residues long.

Sequences were obtained from naive CD8+ T cells from PBMCs. The genes are TRBV7-9 and TRBJ1-1; 10 positions agree with TRBD1. This clonotype originated in a man in his late teens or twenties in good health. Some clones in this sample may be carry-over from other donors' samples. CDR3 bases: TGTGCCAGCAGCTCGACTAGGGGACAGGGGCCCTCTGGGGCTGAAGCTTTCTTT. Encoded protein: CASSSTRGQGPSGAEAFF.